These 29 T cell receptor beta chains came from one sample sequenced in a study of blood T cell repertoires in COVID-19. Using immunoSEQ multiplex PCR, the repertoire was profiled, and TCRdb retains in-frame clones only, with some absent. In the table there are 95,000 to 150,000 clones, 75% to 85% of which are singletons. What was sequenced was peripheral blood. These receptors all come from a woman of 80 years or more with acute or convalescent COVID-19.

The chain is built from TRBV7-9 and TRBJ2-5, with D tentatively TRBD2 (6 bases). Trimming stripped 6 bases from V and 1 base from J, with 9 bases between. The CDR3 covers 13 residues. In germline, CDR1 is SEHNR, CDR2 FQNEAQ (reference sequence). CDR3 nucleotides: TGTGCCAGCAGTAATAGCGGCCAAGAGACCCAGTACTTC. Translation gives CASSNSGQETQYF.

This chain uses TRBV4-2 with TRBJ2-3; 8 nucleotides line up with TRBD2. This CDR3 spans 18 amino acids. Germline CDR1 reads LGHNA; CDR2 reads YNFKEQ. V shed 1 base and J 2 bases; nucleotides not matched to a gene: 11. DNA of the CDR3: TGTGCCAGCAGCCAAGGCTTCAATAGCGGGGAGTCCACAGATACGCAGTATTTT. Translating it yields CASSQGFNSGESTDTQYF.

As DNA, the CDR3 is TGTGCCAGCAGCTTTCCCCTTCCTGGAAACACCATATATTTT. Translation: CASSFPLPGNTIYF. This chain uses TRBV11-2 with TRBJ1-3; D call uncertain. CDR3 length: 14 amino acids. Germline V lookup: CDR1 SGHAT, CDR2 FQNNGV. V was pared by 3 bases and J by 2 bases, with 8 bases between.

The rearrangement links TRBV2 to TRBJ2-7; maybe TRBD2 (5 bases). The CDR3 length is 11 residues. Trimming took off 8 bases at V and 5 bases at J, with 10 bases between the two ends. Per germline, CDR1 SNHLY and CDR2 FYNNEI. CDR3 region: CASGSGDEQYF. The CDR3 DNA sequence: TGTGCCAGCGGGTCCGGGGACGAGCAGTACTTC.

The J gene is TRBJ2-1, the V gene TRBV12-5; 8 bases align to TRBD2. The V segment lost 0 bases and the J segment 0 bases; nucleotides outside the gene matches: 10. The CDR3 runs to 19 residues. CDR1 is LGHNT and CDR2 is FRNRAP in the germline V gene. In DNA, the CDR3 is TGTGCTAGTGGTTTGGTAGGGCGGGGGGTACCTCTCTCCTACAATGAGCAGTTCTTC. Translating it yields CASGLVGRGVPLSYNEQFF.

This chain links TRBV18 with TRBJ2-5; TRBD2 might be the D (6 bases). CDR1 and CDR2 from the germline V gene are KGHSH and LQKENI. The length of the CDR3 is 15 residues. The V end lost 6 bases, the J end lost 5 bases, and 19 bases lay between the germline ends. CDR3 coding DNA: TGTGCCAGCTCCCCTGATAGCGGTCTTGGGGAGACCCAGTACTTC. It encodes CASSPDSGLGETQYF.

The V gene is TRBV18, the J gene TRBJ2-2, with no clear D. The germline V gene encodes CDR1 KGHSH and CDR2 LQKENI. V lost 3 bases and J lost 3, with 5 bases in between. The CDR3 totals 13 residues. The CDR3, as DNA: TGTGCCAGCTCACCGCGTGACACCGGGGAGCTGTTTTTT. It translates to CASSPRDTGELFF.

The rearrangement joins TRBV6-5 to TRBJ1-1; 8 nucleotides line up with TRBD1. The CDR3 runs 15 residues. The germline V gene encodes CDR1 MNHEY and CDR2 SVGAGI. V dropped 6 bases and J dropped 1; count of bases not matched to a gene: 7. CDR3 sequence reads: CASRASGTGNTEAFF. The CDR3 nucleotides read TGTGCCAGCAGAGCCTCCGGGACAGGGAACACTGAAGCTTTCTTT.

The chain combines TRBV11-2 with TRBJ2-7; D ambiguous. The CDR3 is made up of 14 amino acids. V lost 5 bases to trimming and J lost 0 bases, with 11 bases between them. In germline, CDR1 is SGHAT, CDR2 FQNNGV. DNA of the CDR3: TGTGCCAGCAGCCCGGATCCGGGCTCCTACGAGCAGTACTTC. It specifies CASSPDPGSYEQYF.

The table lists this clone with a few counts. The rearrangement uses TRBV5-5 and TRBJ1-2; 7 bases fit TRBD1. Trimming removed 3 bases from V and 6 bases from J; junction bases left unmatched: 14. This CDR3 has 16 amino acids. Germline CDR1 and CDR2: SGHKS and YYEKEE (reference sequence). The DNA for the CDR3 is TGTGCCAGCAGCTCCGAAATGACAGGGTTTGGGAATGGCTACACCTTC. Translating it yields CASSSEMTGFGNGYTF.

The rearrangement joins TRBV4-1 to TRBJ2-5; TRBD1 matches 11 bases. V was pared by 4 bases and J by 4 bases, with 8 bases of the junction left unmatched. The germline CDR1 and CDR2 sequences are MGHRA and YSYEKL. CDR3 length: 16 residues. DNA of the CDR3: TGCGCCAGCAGCCTCCAGGCGGGGACAGGGGGAGAGACCCAGTACTTC. It codes for CASSLQAGTGGETQYF.

This clone was recorded only once. Here the CDR3 DNA reads TGTGCCAGCAAGGGAGACGTAACCGGGGAGCTGTTTTTT. Translation: CASKGDVTGELFF. V gene TRBV6-5 combines with J gene TRBJ2-2, with a tentative D call TRBD2 (5 bases). V lost 7 bases and J lost 5, with 11 bases in between. The CDR3 covers 13 residues. CDR1 and CDR2 from the germline V gene are MNHEY and SVGAGI.

In this sample, this clone turned up once. The chain employs TRBV24-1 and TRBJ1-4; 9 positions match TRBD1. Germline V gives CDR1 KGHDR, CDR2 SFDVKD. This CDR3 has 15 amino acids. J was trimmed by 5 bases and V by 4 bases; bases with no gene match: 4. The CDR3: CATSEHGQGNEKLFF. CDR3 DNA: TGTGCCACCAGTGAGCACGGACAGGGGAATGAAAAACTGTTTTTT.

This chain joins TRBV28 and TRBJ2-7, with 10 bases that match TRBD2. The CDR3 is 14 residues long. The V and J ends lost 6 bases and 0 bases, in that order; junction bases with no gene match: 2. The V gene's germline CDR1 is MDHEN and CDR2 SYDVKM. The CDR3 is CASRPSGSSYEQYF. CDR3 coding DNA: TGTGCCAGCAGACCTAGCGGGAGCTCCTACGAGCAGTACTTC.

The V call is TRBV29-1, the J call TRBJ2-3; 8 bases map to TRBD1. The CDR3 sequence is 18 residues long. In germline, CDR1 is SQVTM, CDR2 ANQGSEA. Trimming at V came to 3 bases and at J to 3 bases, leaving 17 bases not matched to a gene. CDR3 nucleotide sequence: TGCAGCGTTGATTTAGGGTCTGGACAGGGCGGGTTGACAGATACGCAGTATTTT. Translation gives CSVDLGSGQGGLTDTQYF.

This chain connects TRBV2 to TRBJ2-2; D call uncertain. The length of the CDR3 is 15 residues. Germline V gene data show CDR1 as SNHLY and CDR2 as FYNNEI. Trimming left V 2 bases short and J 6 bases short, with 13 bases between. CDR3 amino acids: CASSESSWAAGELFF. The CDR3, as DNA: TGTGCCAGCAGTGAATCCAGCTGGGCCGCCGGGGAGCTGTTTTTT.

This clone appeared a single time. The J gene is TRBJ2-3, the V gene TRBV19, with 10 bases fitting TRBD2. This CDR3 is built from 15 residues. Germline CDR1 LNHDA, CDR2 SQIVND (reference sequence). V lost 6 bases to trimming and J lost 6 bases; unmatched junction nucleotides: 9. CDR3 nucleotides: TGTGCCAGTAGGGATAGCGGGAGGCCCACGGATACGCAGTATTTT. Translating it yields CASRDSGRPTDTQYF.

J is TRBJ1-3 and V is TRBV9; no reliable D call. This CDR3 spans 18 amino acids. Germline V gives CDR1 SGDLS, CDR2 YYNGEE. V dropped 0 bases and J dropped 0 bases, with 16 bases sitting between them. This CDR3 reads CASSVAPGPASSGNTIYF. In DNA, the CDR3 is TGTGCCAGCAGCGTAGCTCCAGGTCCGGCGAGCTCTGGAAACACCATATATTTT.

The chain recombines TRBV28 with TRBJ1-1, with D perhaps TRBD1 (5 bases). Trimming cost V 6 bases and J 1 base, with 12 bases left between them. CDR3 length equals 14 residues. Looked up from germline, CDR1 is MDHEN and CDR2 is SYDVKM. CDR3 coding DNA: TGTGCCAGCAGCTTGGACATGACGAACACTGAAGCTTTCTTT. It codes for CASSLDMTNTEAFF. The variable domain in full, with the rest retrieved from reference TRBV28 and TRBJ1-1, is DVKVTQSSRYLVKRTGEKVFLECVQDMDHENMFWYRQDPGLGLRLIYFSYDVKMKEKGDIPEGYSVSREKKERFSLILESASTNQTSMYLCASSLDMTNTEAFFGQGTRLTVV.

This sequence joins TRBV9 and TRBJ2-2, with D possibly being TRBD2 (6 bases). Deletions cut 4 bases from V and 4 bases from J, with 11 bases between. Germline V gives CDR1 SGDLS, CDR2 YYNGEE. This CDR3 spans 14 amino acids. In nucleotides, the CDR3 is TGTGCCAGCAGCTCGACTAGTCCCACCGGGGAGCTGTTTTTT. Residues: CASSSTSPTGELFF.

The chain employs TRBV9 and TRBJ1-5, with TRBD1 matching over 10 bases. V trimming: 4 bases; J trimming: 6 bases; junction bases outside the gene matches: 7. This CDR3 has 15 amino acids. CDR1 and CDR2 from the germline V gene are SGDLS and YYNGEE. The CDR3 region has the DNA TGTGCCAGCAGCTCGGGACAGGGGTACGGTCAGCCCCAGCATTTT. Translating gives CASSSGQGYGQPQHF.

The gene calls are TRBV12-5 and TRBJ2-5, with 8 bases aligning to TRBD1. V lost 0 bases, J lost 5 bases, and 8 bases stayed unmatched. The CDR3 contains 16 residues. Germline CDR1 LGHNT, CDR2 FRNRAP. DNA for the CDR3: TGTGCTAGTGGTTTGGTACGGACAGGGCCGCAGGAGACCCAGTACTTC. This translates into CASGLVRTGPQETQYF.

This chain joins TRBV7-2 and TRBJ1-4, with a possible D match to TRBD1 (5 bases). The germline CDR1 and CDR2 sequences are SGHTA and FQGNSA. The V and J ends lost 4 bases and 0 bases respectively, with 6 bases between them. This CDR3 is 14 amino acids long. CDR3 residues: CASSWGATNEKLFF. DNA for the CDR3: TGTGCCAGCAGCTGGGGCGCAACTAATGAAAAACTGTTTTTT.

The chain employs TRBV10-1 and TRBJ2-5, with D tentatively TRBD2 (6 bases). Germline-derived CDR1 and CDR2 are WNHNN and SYGVQD (reference sequence). V lost 7 bases, J lost 7 bases, and 22 bases lay in between. This CDR3 has 15 amino acids. For the CDR3, the DNA is TGCGCCAGCACTACTCCCCAGGGCGGGGAAGGGACCCAGTACTTC. Protein product: CASTTPQGGEGTQYF.

This clone was seen more than once but under ten times. The CDR3 DNA reads as TGCAGCGTTGAAGACTACTCGCCGCTGAACACTGAAGCTTTCTTT. It is translated as CSVEDYSPLNTEAFF. V usage is TRBV29-1 and J usage is TRBJ1-1; the D is unclear. The germline V gene has CDR1 SQVTM and CDR2 ANQGSEA. V was clipped by 0 bases and J by 0 bases, with 11 bases between them. The CDR3 spans 15 residues.

This clone was detected once. This chain joins TRBV5-4 and TRBJ1-1, with TRBD1 identical over 7 bases. The germline gives CDR1 SGHNT, CDR2 YYREEE (reference sequence). This CDR3 contains 14 residues. Losses at the gene ends were 2 bases for V and 11 bases for J; bases not matched to a gene: 12. The CDR3: CASSFSKGAGGAFF. CDR3 nucleotide sequence: TGTGCCAGCAGCTTCAGTAAGGGGGCCGGTGGGGCTTTCTTT.

This clone showed up just once. The V call is TRBV5-6, the J call TRBJ1-2, with 9 bases fitting TRBD1. The CDR3 is made up of 14 amino acids. The germline CDR1 and CDR2 sequences are SGHDT and YYEEEE. V shed 1 base and J 6 bases; nucleotides not matched to a gene: 4. CDR3 sequence (DNA): TGTGCCAGCAGCTTGAACAGGGGGCAAGATGGCTACACCTTC. Protein sequence: CASSLNRGQDGYTF.

V is TRBV29-1 and J is TRBJ1-2; 8 bases align to TRBD1. The J segment lost 6 bases and the V segment lost 8 bases, leaving 17 bases of the junction unmatched. CDR1 is SQVTM and CDR2 is ANQGSEA in the germline V gene. This CDR3 comprises 15 residues. CDR3 residues: CSSEEYGRGQNGYTF. The CDR3 bases are TGCAGCTCTGAGGAGTACGGCAGGGGGCAAAATGGCTACACCTTC.

This clone was detected only once. CDR3 loop: CSVGGGQGVYEQYF. In DNA, the CDR3 is TGCAGCGTTGGAGGCGGACAGGGGGTTTACGAGCAGTACTTC. The chain has TRBV29-1 and TRBJ2-7; 10 bases line up with TRBD1. Trimming cost V 4 bases and J 4 bases; bases outside gene matches: 7. Germline CDR1 is SQVTM and CDR2 is ANQGSEA. The CDR3 runs 14 residues.